This passage covers 22 T cell receptor beta chains from one sample sequenced in a study of T cell repertoires in cytomegalovirus infection (dated by TCRdb to between 2018 and 2021). Per the publication, the treatment or condition label means: in vitro stimulation with specific CMV peptide epitopes to enrich CMV-specific T cells. Which antigens these TCRs recognize remains unknown. The sequencer was an Illumina HiSeq 1500. The public reads were quality trimmed at Q25 with fastp and then assembled into clones with MiXCR by TCRdb, keeping productive beta chains. Each CDR3 protein gets just one entry, which takes the most common genes and DNA from the rows behind it. Within this sample are approximately 590,000 distinct CDR3 sequences, with 40% of them counted one time only. The ten largest account for 48% of the sample. The sequencing here drew on cultured PBMCs, taken from culture after CMV antigen stimulation. These receptor sequences come from a human donor in good health (CMV status not recorded). Some clones in this sample may be carry-over from other donors' samples.

This clonotype was observed many times. In DNA form, the CDR3 reads TGTGCCAGCAGCTTATCAGGGGGAGGGAGGTCCGGAGATGAGCAGTTCTTC. Translation gives CASSLSGGGRSGDEQFF. The chain carries TRBV7-6 and TRBJ2-1; D is perhaps TRBD1 or TRBD2 (7 bases each). This CDR3 contains 17 residues. V dropped 2 bases and J dropped 8 bases, with 22 bases sitting between them. CDR1 SGHVS and CDR2 FNYEAQ come from the germline V gene.

This clonotype was found a few times. J is TRBJ1-4 and V is TRBV12-3 or TRBV12-4; 11 bases match TRBD1. The J segment lost 8 bases and the V segment lost 5 bases, leaving 7 bases of the junction unmatched. The CDR3 totals 15 residues. CDR3 sequence: CASSKTGQGGEKLFF. For the CDR3, the DNA is TGTGCCAGCAGTAAAACGGGACAGGGGGGAGAAAAACTGTTTTTT.

The chain uses TRBV6-2 or TRBV6-3 and TRBJ2-3; a possible D gene is TRBD2 (5 bases). The CDR3 totals 16 residues. In germline, CDR1 is MNHEY, CDR2 SVGEGT. V was pared by 2 bases and J by 2 bases, with 14 bases between. CDR3: CASSYHKRANTDTQYF. The CDR3 DNA sequence: TGTGCCAGCAGTTACCACAAGAGGGCCAACACAGATACGCAGTATTTT.

V usage is TRBV7-8 and J usage is TRBJ2-7, with D uncertain. The V gene's germline CDR1 is SGHVS and CDR2 FQNEAQ. Trimming removed 5 bases from V and 4 bases from J, with 15 bases in between. CDR3 size: 14 residues. CDR3 sequence (DNA): TGTGCCAGCAGCCTCAAGCGCGAGCATTACGAGCAGTACTTC. Its translation is CASSLKREHYEQYF.

This clonotype was picked up one time. The chain uses TRBV25-1 and TRBJ1-2; 8 nucleotides agree with TRBD1. The CDR3 is 14 residues long. The germline V gene encodes CDR1 MGHDK and CDR2 SYGVNS. V gave up 7 bases and J gave up 4 bases; unmatched junction bases: 8. Here the CDR3 reads CASIRQGSIYGYTF. The CDR3 DNA sequence: TGTGCCAGCATCCGACAGGGGTCCATCTATGGCTACACCTTC.

This clonotype was seen more than once but under ten times. The chain carries TRBV6-6 and TRBJ1-3; D is ambiguous. Germline V lookup: CDR1 MNHNY, CDR2 SVGAGI (reference sequence). CDR3 length: 16 amino acids. V shed 0 bases and J shed 4 bases, with 13 bases lying between them. This chain's CDR3 is CASSYSGRVFGNTIYF. The CDR3 bases are TGTGCCAGCAGTTACTCGGGGAGGGTGTTCGGAAACACCATATATTTT.

This clonotype was counted only a few times. J is TRBJ2-5 and V is TRBV7-9; maybe TRBD2 (6 bases). The CDR3 runs 15 residues. Trimming took 8 bases from V and 9 from J, leaving 25 bases between them. Germline V lookup: CDR1 SEHNR, CDR2 FQNEAQ (reference sequence). CDR3 sequence reads: CASAPTYAGKPAQYF. CDR3 nucleotide sequence: TGTGCCAGCGCTCCCACATATGCGGGGAAACCGGCCCAGTACTTC.

V usage is TRBV7-6 and J usage is TRBJ2-1; TRBD1 matches at 8 bases. After removal of 5 bases from V and 9 bases from J, the junction contained 12 bases not matched to a gene. Germline V CDR1 and CDR2: SGHVS, FNYEAQ. The CDR3 extends over 15 amino acids. The CDR3 DNA follows: TGTGCCAGCAGCCCTACAGGGGGGCTGAGTGGTGAGCAGTTCTTC. This codes for CASSPTGGLSGEQFF.

This chain uses TRBV24-1 with TRBJ1-4; 7 nucleotides align to TRBD1. The V gene end was trimmed by 3 bases and the J gene end by 5 bases; junction bases not matched to a gene: 8. The CDR3 covers 16 residues. Germline values: CDR1 KGHDR, CDR2 SFDVKD. CDR3 in amino acids: CATSDRATTGNEKLFF. In DNA, the CDR3 is TGTGCCACCAGTGATCGAGCTACGACAGGGAATGAAAAACTGTTTTTT.

This clonotype was detected only a few times. V and J are TRBV4-3 and TRBJ1-5; D not resolved. Germline values: CDR1 LGHNA, CDR2 YSLEER. CDR3 size: 13 residues. V dropped 3 bases and J dropped 5 bases, with 8 bases sitting between them. The CDR3 region has the DNA TGCGCCAGCAGCCAGGAGATGGATCAGCCCCAGCATTTT. Translation gives CASSQEMDQPQHF.

The rearrangement joins TRBV19 to TRBJ2-7; the match to TRBD2 covers 7 bases. The germline CDR1 and CDR2 sequences are LNHDA and SQIVND (reference sequence). The CDR3 totals 14 residues. V trimming: 5 bases; J trimming: 3 bases; junction bases outside the gene matches: 7. CDR3 DNA: TGTGCCAGTAGTGCCGGGACTAACGACTACGAGCAGTACTTC. Protein product: CASSAGTNDYEQYF.

The chain has TRBV7-2 and TRBJ1-2; D ambiguous. From germline, CDR1 is SGHTA and CDR2 FQGNSA. This CDR3 contains 16 residues. Between the trimmed V and J ends, which lost 1 base and 1 base, there was a span of 13 bases. Written as DNA, the CDR3 is TGTGCCAGCAGCTTAGGCGGGGTAGGCGTTAACTATGGCTACACCTTC. This gives the protein CASSLGGVGVNYGYTF.

V is TRBV10-3 and J is TRBJ1-1, with TRBD1 identical over 7 bases. CDR3 length equals 14 residues. Per the germline V gene, CDR1 is ENHRY and CDR2 is SYGVKD. V trimming: 6 bases; J trimming: 5 bases; junction bases outside the gene matches: 9. The CDR3 spells CAIRSTGRGTEAFF. For the CDR3, the DNA is TGTGCCATCAGATCGACAGGGAGGGGGACTGAAGCTTTCTTT.

This clonotype was observed a few times. The chain has TRBV7-6 and TRBJ1-6, with a possible D match to TRBD1 (5 bases). CDR3 length: 14 amino acids. Per germline, CDR1 SGHVS and CDR2 FNYEAQ. Trimming stripped 6 bases from V and 10 bases from J, with 16 bases between. CDR3 bases: TGTGCCAGCAGGGGAAGGGGTGGCGTATCACCCCTCCACTTT. Encoded protein: CASRGRGGVSPLHF.

This clonotype was picked up a small number of times. The J gene is TRBJ2-7, the V gene TRBV28, with TRBD2 matching over 7 bases. V trimming: 8 bases; J trimming: 3 bases; junction bases outside the gene matches: 10. The germline V gene encodes CDR1 MDHEN and CDR2 SYDVKM. This CDR3 is 14 amino acids long. CDR3 in DNA: TGTGCCAGCGCCCCGGGGGGTGCCCGCTACGAGCAGTACTTC. Amino acid sequence: CASAPGGARYEQYF.

This rearrangement joins TRBV6-1 to TRBJ2-1, with no clear D. The germline V gene has CDR1 MNHNS and CDR2 SASEGT. This CDR3 is built from 11 residues. V lost 4 bases and J 7 bases, leaving 5 bases between the germline ends. CDR3 amino acids: CASSVQNEQFF. The CDR3 DNA reads TGTGCCAGCAGTGTTCAGAATGAGCAGTTCTTC.

This chain joins TRBV20-1 and TRBJ2-7; D ambiguous. The V end lost 2 bases, the J end lost 0 bases, and 8 bases lay between the germline ends. The germline V gene has CDR1 DFQATT and CDR2 SNEGSKA (reference sequence). The length of the CDR3 is 13 residues. In nucleotides, the CDR3 is TGCAGTGCTAGAAAGGGCAGCTCCTACGAGCAGTACTTC. This gives the protein CSARKGSSYEQYF.

This clonotype was observed a handful of times. The chain uses TRBV7-2 and TRBJ2-7, with D tentatively TRBD2 (5 bases). Germline-derived CDR1 and CDR2 are SGHTA and FQGNSA. V was cut by 5 bases and J by 0 bases, with 17 bases left in between. The CDR3 has 16 amino acids. CDR3 bases: TGTGCCAGCAGCCCCCGCCTAGCAACGAGCTCCTACGAGCAGTACTTC. It yields the protein CASSPRLATSSYEQYF.

The gene calls are TRBV7-9 and TRBJ1-6; D may be TRBD1 (5 bases). Germline V lookup: CDR1 SEHNR, CDR2 FQNEAQ (reference sequence). CDR3 length: 14 amino acids. Trimming left V 5 bases short and J 15 bases short, with 20 bases between. Here the CDR3 DNA reads TGTGCCAGCAGCCCTAGCGGAGGGACCGGGCTCCTCCACTTT. Encoded protein: CASSPSGGTGLLHF.

This chain uses TRBV6-6 with TRBJ2-3; D might be TRBD1 (5 bases). CDR1 is MNHNY and CDR2 is SVGAGI in the germline V gene (reference sequence). Trimming removed 8 bases from V and 8 bases from J, with 14 bases in between. CDR3 length: 12 amino acids. In nucleotides, the CDR3 is TGTGCCAGCTCTTTAGGGGATGGTACGCAGTATTTT. Translating gives CASSLGDGTQYF.

J is TRBJ2-1 and V is TRBV7-2; TRBD2 matches at 14 bases. The germline V gene encodes CDR1 SGHTA and CDR2 FQGNSA. Losses at the gene ends were 1 base for V and 2 bases for J; bases not matched to a gene: 4. This CDR3 is 18 amino acids long. The CDR3 DNA sequence: TGTGCCAGCAGCTTAGGGGGACTAGCGGGGGTTGCCTACAATGAGCAGTTCTTC. It yields the protein CASSLGGLAGVAYNEQFF.

The rearrangement uses TRBV6-6 and TRBJ1-5; D remains unclear. The V gene's germline CDR1 is MNHNY and CDR2 SVGAGI (reference sequence). The length of the CDR3 is 15 residues. V was cut by 0 bases and J by 7 bases, with 13 bases left in between. The CDR3 protein is CASSYSQLPGQPQHF. CDR3 nucleotides: TGTGCCAGCAGTTACTCGCAACTCCCGGGACAGCCCCAGCATTTT.